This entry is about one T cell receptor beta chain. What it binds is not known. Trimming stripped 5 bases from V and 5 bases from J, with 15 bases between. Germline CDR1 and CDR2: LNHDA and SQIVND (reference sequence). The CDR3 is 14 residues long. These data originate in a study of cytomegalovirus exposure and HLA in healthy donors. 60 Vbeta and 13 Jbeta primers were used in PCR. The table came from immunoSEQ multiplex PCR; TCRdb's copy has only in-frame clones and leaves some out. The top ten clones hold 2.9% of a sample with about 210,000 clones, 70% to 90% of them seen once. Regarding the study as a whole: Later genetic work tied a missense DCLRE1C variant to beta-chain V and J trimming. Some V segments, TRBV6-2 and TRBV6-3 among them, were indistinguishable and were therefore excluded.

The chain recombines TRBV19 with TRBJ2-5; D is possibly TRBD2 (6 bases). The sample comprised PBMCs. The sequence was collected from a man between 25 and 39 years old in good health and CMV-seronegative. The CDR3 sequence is CASSPQTSWETQYF. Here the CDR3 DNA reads TGTGCCAGTAGTCCGCAGACTAGTTGGGAGACCCAGTACTTC.